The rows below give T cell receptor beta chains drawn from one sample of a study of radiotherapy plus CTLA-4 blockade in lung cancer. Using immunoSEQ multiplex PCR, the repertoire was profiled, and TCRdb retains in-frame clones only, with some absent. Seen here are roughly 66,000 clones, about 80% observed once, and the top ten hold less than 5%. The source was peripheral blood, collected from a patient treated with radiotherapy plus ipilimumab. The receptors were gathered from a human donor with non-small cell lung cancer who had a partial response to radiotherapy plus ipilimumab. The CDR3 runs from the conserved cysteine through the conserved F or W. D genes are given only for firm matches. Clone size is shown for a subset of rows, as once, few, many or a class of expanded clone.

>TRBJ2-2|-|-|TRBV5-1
TGCGCCAGCAGCGTCACTTCCACCCTTTACGGCGGGGAGCTGTTTTTT
CASSVTSTLYGGELFF
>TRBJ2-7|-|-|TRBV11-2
TGTGCCAGCAGCCTGGACAGCTCCTACGAGCAGTACTTC
CASSLDSSYEQYF
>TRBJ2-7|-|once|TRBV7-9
TGTGCCAGCAGCAGTTGGAGGAGCTACGAGCAGTACTTC
CASSSWRSYEQYF
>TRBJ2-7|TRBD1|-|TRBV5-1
TGCGCCAGCAGCTTGGGACAGGGGACCCACGAGCAGTACTTC
CASSLGQGTHEQYF
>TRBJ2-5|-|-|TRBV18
TGTGCCAGCTCACCCCCGTATTCACCTCCGGGAGAGACCCAGTACTTC
CASSPPYSPPGETQYF
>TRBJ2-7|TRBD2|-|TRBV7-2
TGTGCCAGCAGCTCGACTAGCGGGAGGACCGAGCAGTACTTC
CASSSTSGRTEQYF
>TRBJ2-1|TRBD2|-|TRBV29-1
TGCAGCGTGAGGCTTGGGACTAGCGGGACGTCACGGTTCTTC
CSVRLGTSGTSRFF
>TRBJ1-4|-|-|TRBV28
TGTGCCAGCAGCCTACATGAAAAACTGTTTTTT
CASSLHEKLFF
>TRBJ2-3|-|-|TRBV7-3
TGTGCCAGCAGCTTAAACCGCGGGATGGATACGCAGTATTTT
CASSLNRGMDTQYF
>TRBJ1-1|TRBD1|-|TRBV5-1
TGCGCCAGCAGCCCCGACAGGGCGTCAATGAACACTGAAGCTTTCTTT
CASSPDRASMNTEAFF
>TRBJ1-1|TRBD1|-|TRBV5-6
TGTGCCAGCAGCTTGGCCGGGACAGGGCCGCGTGAAGCTTTCTTT
CASSLAGTGPREAFF
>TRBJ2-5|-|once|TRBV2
TGTGCCAGCATCTACAGCCTCCAAGAGACCCAGTACTTC
CASIYSLQETQYF
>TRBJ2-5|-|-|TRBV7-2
TGTGCCAGCAGCCCCAACCGGGGAGAGACCCAGTACTTC
CASSPNRGETQYF
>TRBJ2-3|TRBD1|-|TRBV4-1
TGCGCCAGCAGCCAAGATCGGACAGGGGACAGGCATACGCAGTATTTT
CASSQDRTGDRHTQYF
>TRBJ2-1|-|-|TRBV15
TGTGCCACCAGCAGAGATGCTAGCCCAACCAATGAGCAGTTCTTC
CATSRDASPTNEQFF
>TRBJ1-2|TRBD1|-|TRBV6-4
TGTGCCAGCAGTGACCCGGGACAGGGGACTGGCTACACCTTC
CASSDPGQGTGYTF
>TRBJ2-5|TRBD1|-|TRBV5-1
TGCGCCAGCAGCCCAGGACAGGGGGCTTTCCAAGAGACCCAGTACTTC
CASSPGQGAFQETQYF
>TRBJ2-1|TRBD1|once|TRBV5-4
TGTGCCAGCAGCGGGACGACAGGGTATATGGAGCAGTTCTTC
CASSGTTGYMEQFF
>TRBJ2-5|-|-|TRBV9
TGTGCCAGCAGCGTAGCTAAGGAGGAGACCCAGTACTTC
CASSVAKEETQYF
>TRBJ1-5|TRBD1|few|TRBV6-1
TGTGCCAGCAGTACCCGGGACAGGGGCCATCAGCCCCAGCATTTT
CASSTRDRGHQPQHF
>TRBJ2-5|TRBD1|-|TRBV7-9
TGTGCCAGCAGCTTGACAGGGGGAATGGAGACCCAGTACTTC
CASSLTGGMETQYF
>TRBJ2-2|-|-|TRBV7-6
TGTGCCAGCAGCTTAGACAGGGTGGGCACCGGGGAGCTGTTTTTT
CASSLDRVGTGELFF
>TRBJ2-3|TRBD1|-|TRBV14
TGTGCCACGGCAGGGGGCTGGACAGATACGCAGTATTTT
CATAGGWTDTQYF
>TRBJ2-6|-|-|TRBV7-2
TGTGCCAGCAGCTTAGGCGGCTCTGGGGCCAACGTCCTGACTTTC
CASSLGGSGANVLTF
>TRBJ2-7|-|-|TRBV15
TGTGCCACCAGCAGAGATCCGGCAGGGACCTACGAGCAGTACTTC
CATSRDPAGTYEQYF
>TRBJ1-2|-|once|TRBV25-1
TGTGCCAGCAGTGAATATGTGGGGGGGGCTAACTATGGCTACACCTTC
CASSEYVGGANYGYTF
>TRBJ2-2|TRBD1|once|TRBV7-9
TGTGCCAGCAGCCTTCAGGGGGCGCTCGGTCCCGGGGAGCTGTTTTTT
CASSLQGALGPGELFF
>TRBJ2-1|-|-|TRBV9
TGTGCCAGCAGCGTAGGTGTGGCGGCCTACAATGAGCAGTTCTTC
CASSVGVAAYNEQFF
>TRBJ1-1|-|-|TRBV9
TGTGCCAGCAGCGAGGGGTCTAAAATGTTGAACACTGAAGCTTTCTTT
CASSEGSKMLNTEAFF
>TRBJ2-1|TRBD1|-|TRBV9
TGTGCCAGCAGCGTAGGTGGGACAGGGTACAGTGAGCAGTTCTTC
CASSVGGTGYSEQFF
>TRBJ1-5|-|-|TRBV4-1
TGCGCCAGCAGCCAAGATTGGAGATATGGGCAGCCCCAGCATTTT
CASSQDWRYGQPQHF
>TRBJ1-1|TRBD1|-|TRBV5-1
TGCGCCAGCACATCCAAGGACAGGGGATTGAACACTGAAGCTTTCTTT
CASTSKDRGLNTEAFF
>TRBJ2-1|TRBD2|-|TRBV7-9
TGTGCCAGCAGCCCGACCCCCGGGGAGGGCCCTTACAATGAGCAGTTCTTC
CASSPTPGEGPYNEQFF
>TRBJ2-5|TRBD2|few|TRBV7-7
TGTGCCAGCAGCTCCCGACTAGCGGGAGGGCGAGAGACCCAGTACTTC
CASSSRLAGGRETQYF
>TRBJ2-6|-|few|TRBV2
TGTGCCAGCAGTGACAGGGCGGCGGGGGCCAACGTCCTGACTTTC
CASSDRAAGANVLTF
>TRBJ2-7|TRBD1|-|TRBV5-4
TGTGCCAGCAGCACCGGGACAGGGAACTACGAGCAGTACTTC
CASSTGTGNYEQYF
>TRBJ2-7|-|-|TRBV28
TGTGCCAGCAGACGGACCGGGACAAAAGGGTCCTACGAGCAGTACTTC
CASRRTGTKGSYEQYF
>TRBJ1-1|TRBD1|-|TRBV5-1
TGCGCCAGCAGCTTGGGGACAGGGATGAACACTGAAGCTTTCTTT
CASSLGTGMNTEAFF
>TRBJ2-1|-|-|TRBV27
TGTGCCAGCAGTTTGGCTAGCTTAAGGAATAATGAGCAGTTCTTC
CASSLASLRNNEQFF
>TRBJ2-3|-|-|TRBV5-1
TGCGCCAGCAGTGAGCGGGCCTCCACAGATACGCAGTATTTT
CASSERASTDTQYF
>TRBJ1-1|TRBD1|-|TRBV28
TGTGCCAGCGGATCACAGGGGGCGAGGAGAATCTTT
CASGSQGARRIF
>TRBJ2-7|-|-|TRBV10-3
TGTGCCATCAGTGAGAGGGGCACTACTTCCTACGAGCAGTACTTC
CAISERGTTSYEQYF
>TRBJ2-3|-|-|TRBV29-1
TGCAGCGCCCTGACAGGCTCCCGCACAGATACGCAGTATTTT
CSALTGSRTDTQYF
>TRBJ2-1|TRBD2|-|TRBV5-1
TGCGCCAGCAACTTGGATACGGGAGGGGGCAATGAGCAGTTCTTC
CASNLDTGGGNEQFF
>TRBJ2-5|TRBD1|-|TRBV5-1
TGCGCCAGCAGCCCAGGGGGACAGGGGGCCGAGACCCAGTACTTC
CASSPGGQGAETQYF
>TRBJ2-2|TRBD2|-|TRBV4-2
TGTGCCAGCAGCCAAGGACTAGCGGGAGCCGGGACCGGGGAGCTGTTTTTT
CASSQGLAGAGTGELFF
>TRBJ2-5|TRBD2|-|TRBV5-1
TGCGCCAGCAGCTTCGGGGGAGGGCTGGAGACCCAGTACTTC
CASSFGGGLETQYF
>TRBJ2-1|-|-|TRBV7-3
TGTGCCAGCAGCCCTCTCCGGACTGGGACTCCGAATGAGCAGTTCTTC
CASSPLRTGTPNEQFF